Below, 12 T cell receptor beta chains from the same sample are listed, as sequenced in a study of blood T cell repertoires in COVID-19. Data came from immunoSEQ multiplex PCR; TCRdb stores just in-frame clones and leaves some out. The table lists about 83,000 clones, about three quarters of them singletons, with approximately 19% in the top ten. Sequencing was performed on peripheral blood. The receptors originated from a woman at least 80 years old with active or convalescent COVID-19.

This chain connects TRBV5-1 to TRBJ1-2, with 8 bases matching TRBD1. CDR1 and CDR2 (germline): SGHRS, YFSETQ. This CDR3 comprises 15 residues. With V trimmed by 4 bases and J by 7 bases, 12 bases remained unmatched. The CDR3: CASSPQTGAFSGYTF. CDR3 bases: TGCGCCAGCAGCCCTCAGACAGGGGCCTTCAGTGGCTACACCTTC. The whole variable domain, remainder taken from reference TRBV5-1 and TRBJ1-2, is KAGVTQTPRYLIKTRGQQVTLSCSPISGHRSVSWYQQTPGQGLQFLFEYFSETQRNKGNFPGRFSGRQFSNSRSEMNVSTLELGDSALYLCASSPQTGAFSGYTFGSGTRLTVV.

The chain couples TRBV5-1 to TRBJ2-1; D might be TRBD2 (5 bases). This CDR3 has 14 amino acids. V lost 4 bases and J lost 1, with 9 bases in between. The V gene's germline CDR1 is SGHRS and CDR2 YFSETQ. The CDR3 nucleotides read TGCGCCAGCAGCCCCGGGAATTCCTACAATGAGCAGTTCTTC. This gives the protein CASSPGNSYNEQFF. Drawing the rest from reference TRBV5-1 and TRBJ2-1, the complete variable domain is KAGVTQTPRYLIKTRGQQVTLSCSPISGHRSVSWYQQTPGQGLQFLFEYFSETQRNKGNFPGRFSGRQFSNSRSEMNVSTLELGDSALYLCASSPGNSYNEQFFGPGTRLTVL.

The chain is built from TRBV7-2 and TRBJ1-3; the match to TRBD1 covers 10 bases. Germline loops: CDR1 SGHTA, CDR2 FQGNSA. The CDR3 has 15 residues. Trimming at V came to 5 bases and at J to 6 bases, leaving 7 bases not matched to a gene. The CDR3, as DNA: TGTGCCAGCAGCCGCAAGGGACAGGGGCTAAACACCATATATTTT. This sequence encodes CASSRKGQGLNTIYF.

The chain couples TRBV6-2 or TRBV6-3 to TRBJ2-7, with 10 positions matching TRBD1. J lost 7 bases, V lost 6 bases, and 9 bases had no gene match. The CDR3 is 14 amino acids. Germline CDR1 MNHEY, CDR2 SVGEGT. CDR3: CASSHTGTGVEQYF. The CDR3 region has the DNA TGTGCCAGCAGCCACACCGGGACAGGGGTGGAGCAGTACTTC.

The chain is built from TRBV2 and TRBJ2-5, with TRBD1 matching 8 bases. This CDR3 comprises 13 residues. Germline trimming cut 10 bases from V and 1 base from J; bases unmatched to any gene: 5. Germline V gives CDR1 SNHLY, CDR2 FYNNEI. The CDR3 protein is CAIYRGIQETQYF. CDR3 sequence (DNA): TGTGCCATCTACAGGGGGATCCAAGAGACCCAGTACTTC.

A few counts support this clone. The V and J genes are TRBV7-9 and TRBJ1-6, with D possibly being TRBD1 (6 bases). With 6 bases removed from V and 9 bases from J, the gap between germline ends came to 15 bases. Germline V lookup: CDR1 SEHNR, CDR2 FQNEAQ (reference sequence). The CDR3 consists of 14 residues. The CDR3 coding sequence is TGTGCCAGCAGTACCCAGGGGAGCGGTTCACCCCTCCACTTT. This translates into CASSTQGSGSPLHF.

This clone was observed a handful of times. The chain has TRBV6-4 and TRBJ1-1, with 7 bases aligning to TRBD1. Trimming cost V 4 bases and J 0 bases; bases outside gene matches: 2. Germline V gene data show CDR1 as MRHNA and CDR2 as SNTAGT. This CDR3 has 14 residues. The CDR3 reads CASSVTGMNTEAFF. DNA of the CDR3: TGTGCCAGCAGTGTGACAGGGATGAACACTGAAGCTTTCTTT.

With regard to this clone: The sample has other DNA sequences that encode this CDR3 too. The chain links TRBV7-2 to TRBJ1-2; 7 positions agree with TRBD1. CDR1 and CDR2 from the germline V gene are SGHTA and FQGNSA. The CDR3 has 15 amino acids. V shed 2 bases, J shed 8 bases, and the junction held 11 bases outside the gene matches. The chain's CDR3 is CASSLPGQALGGYTF. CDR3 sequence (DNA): TGTGCCAGCAGCTTACCTGGACAGGCTTTAGGGGGCTACACCTTC.

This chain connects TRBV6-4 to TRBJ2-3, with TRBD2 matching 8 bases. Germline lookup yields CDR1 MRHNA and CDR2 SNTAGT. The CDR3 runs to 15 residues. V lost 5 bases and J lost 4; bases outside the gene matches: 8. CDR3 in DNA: TGTGCCAGCAGTTCCCCGGGGGGGGGCGCAGATACGCAGTATTTT. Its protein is CASSSPGGGADTQYF.

The CDR3 here is CARRELKQGPWDTEAFF. The CDR3 DNA sequence: TGTGCCAGAAGAGAATTGAAACAGGGCCCTTGGGACACTGAAGCTTTCTTT. This chain joins TRBV21-1 and TRBJ1-1; TRBD1, the table's D call, was not compared with the DNA. TRBV21-1 is annotated as a pseudogene. There are 17 residues in the CDR3.

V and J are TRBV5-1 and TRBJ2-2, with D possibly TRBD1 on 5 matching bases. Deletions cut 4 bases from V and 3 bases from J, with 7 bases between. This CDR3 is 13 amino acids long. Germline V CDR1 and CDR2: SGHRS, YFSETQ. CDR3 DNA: TGCGCCAGCAGCCTACAGGACACCGGGGAGCTGTTTTTT. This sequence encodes CASSLQDTGELFF.

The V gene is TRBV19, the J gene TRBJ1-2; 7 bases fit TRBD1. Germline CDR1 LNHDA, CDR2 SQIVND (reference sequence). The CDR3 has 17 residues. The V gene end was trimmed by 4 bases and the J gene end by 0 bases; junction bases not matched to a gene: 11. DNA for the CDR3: TGTGCCAGTAGTACTAACCAATACAGGGGCACTAACTATGGCTACACCTTC. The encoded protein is CASSTNQYRGTNYGYTF.